This record looks at one T cell receptor (beta chain) sequence and its context. The antigen is undetermined. Repertoires were generated with immunoSEQ multiplex PCR, while TCRdb's copy carries only in-frame clones and drops some. The table lists 150,000 or so clones, 70% to 90% of them singletons. Trimming cost V 0 bases and J 5 bases, with 12 bases left between them. The CDR3 consists of 15 residues. CDR1 and CDR2 from the germline V gene are SGDLS and YYNGEE. The data were taken from a study of cytotoxic CD8 clonotypes in ibrutinib-treated CLL. Looking at the study overall: Samples averaged roughly 260,000 productive templates and 90,000 to 95,000 productive rearrangements. Study observations and caveats: On treatment, the uncommon public clonotypes contracted or remained stable. Sustained-remission and progressing patients had unequal sampling times.

The sample here was PBMCs, taken after 36 months of ibrutinib treatment. The chain uses TRBV9 and TRBJ1-5; weak D call: TRBD1 (5 bases). The receptor comes from a human donor with chronic lymphocytic leukemia. As DNA, the CDR3 is TGTGCCAGCAGCGTAGGTGCAGGGCCCGATCAGCCCCAGCATTTT. It yields the protein CASSVGAGPDQPQHF.